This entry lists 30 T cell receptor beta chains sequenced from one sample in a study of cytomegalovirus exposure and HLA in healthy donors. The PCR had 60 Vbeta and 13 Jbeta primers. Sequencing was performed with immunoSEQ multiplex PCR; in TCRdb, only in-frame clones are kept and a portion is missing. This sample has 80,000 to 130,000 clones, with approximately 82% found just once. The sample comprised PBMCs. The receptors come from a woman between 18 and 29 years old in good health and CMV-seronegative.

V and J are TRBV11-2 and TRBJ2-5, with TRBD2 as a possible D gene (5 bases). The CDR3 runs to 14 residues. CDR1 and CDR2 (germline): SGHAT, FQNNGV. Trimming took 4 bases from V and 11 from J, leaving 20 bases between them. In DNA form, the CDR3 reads TGTGCCAGCAGCTCCGGACCGACCCTCGGGGAGCAGTACTTC. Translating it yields CASSSGPTLGEQYF.

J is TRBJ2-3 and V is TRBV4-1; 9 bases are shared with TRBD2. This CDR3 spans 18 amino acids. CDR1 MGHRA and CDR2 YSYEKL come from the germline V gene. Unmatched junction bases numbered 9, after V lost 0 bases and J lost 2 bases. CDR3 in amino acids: CASSQERSSGTHTDTQYF. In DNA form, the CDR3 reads TGCGCCAGCAGCCAAGAGCGGTCTAGCGGGACACACACAGATACGCAGTATTTT.

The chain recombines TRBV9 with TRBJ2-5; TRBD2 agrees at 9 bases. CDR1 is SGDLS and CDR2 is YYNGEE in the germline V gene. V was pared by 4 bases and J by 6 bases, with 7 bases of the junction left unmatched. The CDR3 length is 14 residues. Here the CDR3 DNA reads TGTGCCAGCAGCCCGGGACTAGCATCGAAGACCCAGTACTTC. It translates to CASSPGLASKTQYF.

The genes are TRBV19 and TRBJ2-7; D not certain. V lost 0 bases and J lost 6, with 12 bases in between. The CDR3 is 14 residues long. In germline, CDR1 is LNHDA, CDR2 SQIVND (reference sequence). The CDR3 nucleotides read TGTGCCAGTAGTATAGATAAGGCCGGCGGCGAGCAGTACTTC. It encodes CASSIDKAGGEQYF.

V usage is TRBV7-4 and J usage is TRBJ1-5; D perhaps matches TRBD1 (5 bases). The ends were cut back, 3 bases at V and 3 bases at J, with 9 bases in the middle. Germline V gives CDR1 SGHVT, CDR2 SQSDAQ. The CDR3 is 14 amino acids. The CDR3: CASSLGGANQPQHF. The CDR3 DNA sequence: TGTGCCAGCAGCTTGGGAGGGGCCAATCAGCCCCAGCATTTT.

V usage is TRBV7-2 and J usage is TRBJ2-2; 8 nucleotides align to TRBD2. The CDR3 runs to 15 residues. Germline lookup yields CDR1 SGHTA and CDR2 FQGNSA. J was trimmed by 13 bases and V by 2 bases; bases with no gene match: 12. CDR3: CASSLSPNSGKALFF. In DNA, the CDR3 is TGTGCCAGCAGCTTATCTCCCAATAGCGGGAAGGCGCTGTTTTTT.

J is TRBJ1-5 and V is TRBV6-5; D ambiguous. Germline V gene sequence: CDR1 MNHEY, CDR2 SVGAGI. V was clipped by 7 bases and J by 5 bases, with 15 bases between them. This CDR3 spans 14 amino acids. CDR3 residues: CASNQEAEYQPQHF. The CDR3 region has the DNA TGTGCCAGCAACCAGGAGGCGGAATATCAGCCCCAGCATTTT.

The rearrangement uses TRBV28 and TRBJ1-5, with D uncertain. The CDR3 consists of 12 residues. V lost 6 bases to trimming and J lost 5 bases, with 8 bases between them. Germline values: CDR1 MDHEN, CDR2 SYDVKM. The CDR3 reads CASRQSYQPQHF. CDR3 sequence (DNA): TGTGCCAGCAGGCAGTCCTATCAGCCCCAGCATTTT.

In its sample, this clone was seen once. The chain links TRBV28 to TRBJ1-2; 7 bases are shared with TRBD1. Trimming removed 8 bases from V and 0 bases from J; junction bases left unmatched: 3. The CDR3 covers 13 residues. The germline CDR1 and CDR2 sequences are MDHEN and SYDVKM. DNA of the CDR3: TGTGCCAGCGGGACAGCAGCTAACTATGGCTACACCTTC. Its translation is CASGTAANYGYTF.

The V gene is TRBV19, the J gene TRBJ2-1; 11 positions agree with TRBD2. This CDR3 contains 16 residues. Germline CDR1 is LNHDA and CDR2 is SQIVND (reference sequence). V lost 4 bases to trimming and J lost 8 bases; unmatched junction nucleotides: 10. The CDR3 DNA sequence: TGTGCCAGTAGTACCCTTACTAGCGGGAGCGGGTATGAGCAGTTCTTC. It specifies CASSTLTSGSGYEQFF.

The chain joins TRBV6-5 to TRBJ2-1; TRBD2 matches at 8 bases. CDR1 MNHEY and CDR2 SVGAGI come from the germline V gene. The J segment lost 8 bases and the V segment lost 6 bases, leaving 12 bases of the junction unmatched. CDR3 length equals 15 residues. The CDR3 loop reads CASSSEPGLADEQFF. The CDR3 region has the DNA TGTGCCAGCAGCTCAGAACCCGGACTAGCAGATGAGCAGTTCTTC.

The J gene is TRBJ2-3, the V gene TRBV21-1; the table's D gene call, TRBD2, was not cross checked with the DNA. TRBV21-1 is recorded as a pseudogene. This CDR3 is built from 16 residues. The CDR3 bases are TGTGCCAGCGTGAGGGCCGGGCTAACTGGCACAGATACGCAGTATTTT. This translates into CASVRAGLTGTDTQYF.

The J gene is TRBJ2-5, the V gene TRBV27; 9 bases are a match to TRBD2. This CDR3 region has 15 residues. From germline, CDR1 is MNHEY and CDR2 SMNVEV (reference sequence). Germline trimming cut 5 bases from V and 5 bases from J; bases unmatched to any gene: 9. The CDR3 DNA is TGTGCCAGCAGTCTTAGCGGGAGTACGTATGAGACCCAGTACTTC. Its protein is CASSLSGSTYETQYF.

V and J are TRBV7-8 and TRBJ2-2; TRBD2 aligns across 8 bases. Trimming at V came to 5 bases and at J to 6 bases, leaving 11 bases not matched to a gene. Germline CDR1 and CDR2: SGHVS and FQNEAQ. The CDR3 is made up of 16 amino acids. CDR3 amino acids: CASSQPGSGGAGELFF. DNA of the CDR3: TGTGCCAGCAGCCAACCCGGGTCGGGGGGGGCCGGGGAGCTGTTTTTT.

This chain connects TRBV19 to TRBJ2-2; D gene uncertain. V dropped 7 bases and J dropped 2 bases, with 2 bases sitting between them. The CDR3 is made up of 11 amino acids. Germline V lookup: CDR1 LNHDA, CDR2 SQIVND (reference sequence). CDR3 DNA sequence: TGTGCCAGTACTAACACCGGGGAGCTGTTTTTT. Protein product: CASTNTGELFF.

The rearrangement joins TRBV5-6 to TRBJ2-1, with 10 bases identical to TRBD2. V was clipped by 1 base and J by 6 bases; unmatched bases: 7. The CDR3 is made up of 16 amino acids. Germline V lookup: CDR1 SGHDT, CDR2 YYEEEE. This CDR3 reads CASSLTTRTSGNEQFF. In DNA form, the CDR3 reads TGTGCCAGCAGCTTGACAACCCGGACTAGCGGCAATGAGCAGTTCTTC.

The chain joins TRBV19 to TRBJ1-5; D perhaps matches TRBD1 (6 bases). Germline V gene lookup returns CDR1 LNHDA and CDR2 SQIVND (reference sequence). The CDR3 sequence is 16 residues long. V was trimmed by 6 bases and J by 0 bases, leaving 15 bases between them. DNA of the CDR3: TGTGCCAGTAGGTTGTCAGGACAGCGTAGCAATCAGCCCCAGCATTTT. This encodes CASRLSGQRSNQPQHF.

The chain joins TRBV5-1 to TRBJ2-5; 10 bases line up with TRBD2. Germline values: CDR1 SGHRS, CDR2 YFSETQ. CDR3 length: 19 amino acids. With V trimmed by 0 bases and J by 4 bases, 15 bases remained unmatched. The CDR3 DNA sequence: TGCGCCAGCAGCTTGGTGCGGCGGCTAGCGGGGGTGGCCGGAGAGACCCAGTACTTC. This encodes CASSLVRRLAGVAGETQYF.

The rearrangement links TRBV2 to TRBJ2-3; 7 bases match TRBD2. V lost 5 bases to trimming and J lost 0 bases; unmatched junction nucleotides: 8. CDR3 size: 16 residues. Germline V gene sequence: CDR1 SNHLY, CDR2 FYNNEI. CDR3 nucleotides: TGTGCCAGCAGTTTGACCAGCGGGGCTAGCACAGATACGCAGTATTTT. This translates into CASSLTSGASTDTQYF.

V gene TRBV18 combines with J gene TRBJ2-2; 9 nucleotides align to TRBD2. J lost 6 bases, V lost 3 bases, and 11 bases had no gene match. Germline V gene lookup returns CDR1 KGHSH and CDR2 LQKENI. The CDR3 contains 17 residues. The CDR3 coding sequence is TGTGCCAGCTCACCTCCTGGTAGCGGGAGTAAGGCCGGGGAGCTGTTTTTT. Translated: CASSPPGSGSKAGELFF.

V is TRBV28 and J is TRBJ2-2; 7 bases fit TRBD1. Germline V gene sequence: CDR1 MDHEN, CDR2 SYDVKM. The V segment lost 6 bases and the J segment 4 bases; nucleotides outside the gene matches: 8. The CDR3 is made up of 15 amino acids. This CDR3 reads CASSHDRVGTGELFF. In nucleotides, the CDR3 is TGTGCCAGCAGCCACGACAGGGTAGGCACCGGGGAGCTGTTTTTT.

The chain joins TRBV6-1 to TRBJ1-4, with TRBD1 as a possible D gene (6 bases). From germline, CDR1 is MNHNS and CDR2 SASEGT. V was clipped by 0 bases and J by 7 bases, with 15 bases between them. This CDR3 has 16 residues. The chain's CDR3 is CASSEAGGTRGEKLFF. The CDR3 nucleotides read TGTGCCAGCAGTGAAGCAGGGGGAACACGGGGTGAAAAACTGTTTTTT.

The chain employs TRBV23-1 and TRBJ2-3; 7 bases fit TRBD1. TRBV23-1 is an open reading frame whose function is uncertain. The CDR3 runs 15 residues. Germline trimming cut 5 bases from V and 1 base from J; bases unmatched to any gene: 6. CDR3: CASSKQGYGTDTQYF. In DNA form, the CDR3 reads TGCGCCAGCAGTAAACAGGGGTACGGCACAGATACGCAGTATTTT.

CDR3 amino acids: CASSSNLIRTSGSLYEQFF. The CDR3 DNA reads as TGTGCCAGCAGTTCCAATCTCATCCGGACTAGCGGGAGTCTTTATGAGCAGTTCTTC. This rearrangement joins TRBV28 to TRBJ2-1; 13 bases agree with TRBD2. The length of the CDR3 is 19 residues. V was clipped by 4 bases and J by 8 bases; unmatched bases: 17. CDR1 is MDHEN, CDR2 SYDVKM, per germline.

The CDR3 spells CAWNRGPNTGELFF. CDR3 DNA: TGTGCCTGGAACAGGGGCCCTAACACCGGGGAGCTGTTTTTT. J is TRBJ2-2 and V is TRBV30; 7 positions match TRBD1. J lost 2 bases, V lost 4 bases, and 4 bases had no gene match. Germline V gives CDR1 GTSNPN, CDR2 SVGIG (reference sequence). This CDR3 spans 14 amino acids.

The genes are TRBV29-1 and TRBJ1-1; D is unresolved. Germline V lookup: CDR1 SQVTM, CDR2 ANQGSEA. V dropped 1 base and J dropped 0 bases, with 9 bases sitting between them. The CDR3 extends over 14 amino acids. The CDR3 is CSVEGEGMNTEAFF. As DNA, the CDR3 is TGCAGCGTTGAAGGTGAGGGAATGAACACTGAAGCTTTCTTT.

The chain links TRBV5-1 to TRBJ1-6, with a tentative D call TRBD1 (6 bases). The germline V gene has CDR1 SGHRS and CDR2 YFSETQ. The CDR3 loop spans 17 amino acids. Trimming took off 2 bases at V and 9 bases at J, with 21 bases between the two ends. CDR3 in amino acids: CASSLEDPTGLRSPLHF. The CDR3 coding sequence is TGCGCCAGCAGCTTAGAGGACCCGACAGGCCTGCGTTCACCCCTCCACTTT.

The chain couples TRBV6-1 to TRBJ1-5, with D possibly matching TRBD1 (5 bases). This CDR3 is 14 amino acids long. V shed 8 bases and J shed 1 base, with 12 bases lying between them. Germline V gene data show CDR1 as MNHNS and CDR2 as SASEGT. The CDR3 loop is CASLQVLSNQPQHF. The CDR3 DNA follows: TGTGCCAGCCTACAGGTTTTAAGCAATCAGCCCCAGCATTTT.

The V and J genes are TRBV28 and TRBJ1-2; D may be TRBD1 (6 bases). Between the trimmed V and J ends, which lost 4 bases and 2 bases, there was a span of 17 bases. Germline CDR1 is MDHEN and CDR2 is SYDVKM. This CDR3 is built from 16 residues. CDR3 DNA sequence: TGTGCCAGCAGTTCACGACAGGAAAGGGGGAACTATGGCTACACCTTC. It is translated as CASSSRQERGNYGYTF.

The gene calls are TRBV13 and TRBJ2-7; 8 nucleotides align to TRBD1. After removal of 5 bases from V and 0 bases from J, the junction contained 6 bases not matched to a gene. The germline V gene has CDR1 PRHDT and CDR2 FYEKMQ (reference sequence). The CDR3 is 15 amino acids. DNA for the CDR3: TGTGCCAGCAGCGCCACAACAGGGGGCTCCTACGAGCAGTACTTC. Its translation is CASSATTGGSYEQYF.